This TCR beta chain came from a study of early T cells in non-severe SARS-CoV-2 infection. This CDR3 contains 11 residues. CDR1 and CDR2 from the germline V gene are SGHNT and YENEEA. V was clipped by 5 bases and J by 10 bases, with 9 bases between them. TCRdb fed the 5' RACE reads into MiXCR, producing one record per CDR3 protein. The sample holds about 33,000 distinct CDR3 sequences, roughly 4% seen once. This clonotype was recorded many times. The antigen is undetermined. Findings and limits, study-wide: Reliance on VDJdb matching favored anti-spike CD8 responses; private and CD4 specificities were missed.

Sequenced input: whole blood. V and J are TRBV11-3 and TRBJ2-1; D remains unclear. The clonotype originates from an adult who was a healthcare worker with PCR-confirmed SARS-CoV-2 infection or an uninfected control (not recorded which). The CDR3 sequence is CASSVEWEQFF. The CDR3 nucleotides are TGTGCCAGCAGCGTTGAATGGGAGCAGTTCTTC.